This record concerns one TCR beta chain sequence. Its antigen is undetermined. Depth targeted 1 in 200,000 to 1 in 1 million T cells, averaging 10x coverage per clonotype. The protocol was immunoSEQ multiplex PCR, while the TCRdb copy is restricted to in-frame clones and leaves out a portion. The top ten clones hold 6.5% to 8% of a sample with about 310,000 clones, about 77% of them seen once. The CDR3 consists of 15 residues. The germline V gene has CDR1 MDHEN and CDR2 SYDVKM. The V end was cut by 7 bases, the J end by 5 bases, with 21 bases between. The authors obtained about 1.9 micrograms of genomic DNA from cryopreserved PBMCs for TCR beta libraries. This sample is drawn from a study of cytotoxic CD8 clonotypes in ibrutinib-treated CLL. Study outcomes and limitations: The public clonotypes identified were infrequent and showed contraction or stability on treatment.

This rearrangement joins TRBV28 to TRBJ2-7, with D maybe TRBD2 (7 bases). This material consisted of PBMCs, taken before ibrutinib treatment. The receptor comes from a human donor with chronic lymphocytic leukemia. The DNA of the CDR3 is TGTGCCAGCATCCGTTTAGGGGGAGGGCCTGACGAGCAGTACTTC. Residues: CASIRLGGGPDEQYF.